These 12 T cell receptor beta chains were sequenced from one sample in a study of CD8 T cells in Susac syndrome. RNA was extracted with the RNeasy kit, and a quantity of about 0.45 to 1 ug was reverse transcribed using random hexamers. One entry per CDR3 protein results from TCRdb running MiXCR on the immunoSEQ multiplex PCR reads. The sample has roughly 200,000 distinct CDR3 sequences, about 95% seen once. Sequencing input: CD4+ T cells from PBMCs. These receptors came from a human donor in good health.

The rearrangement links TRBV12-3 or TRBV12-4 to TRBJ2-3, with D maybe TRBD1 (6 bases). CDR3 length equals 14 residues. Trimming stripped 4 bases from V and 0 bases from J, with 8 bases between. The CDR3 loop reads CASSSRGSTDTQYF. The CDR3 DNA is TGTGCCAGCAGTTCCAGGGGAAGCACAGATACGCAGTATTTT.

CDR3 sequence reads: CASSLVATQETQYF. In DNA, the CDR3 is TGTGCCAGCAGCTTGGTAGCTACCCAGGAGACCCAGTACTTC. The chain uses TRBV5-6 and TRBJ2-5; no firm D call. This CDR3 comprises 14 residues. V lost 0 bases and J 5 bases, leaving 11 bases between the germline ends. Germline assignment: CDR1 SGHDT and CDR2 YYEEEE.

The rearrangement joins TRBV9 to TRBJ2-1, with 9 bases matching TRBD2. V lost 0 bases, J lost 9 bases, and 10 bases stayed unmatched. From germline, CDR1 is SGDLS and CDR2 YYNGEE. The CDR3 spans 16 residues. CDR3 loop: CASSVVMREGLSEQFF. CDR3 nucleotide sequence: TGTGCCAGCAGCGTAGTGATGCGGGAGGGCCTTAGTGAGCAGTTCTTC.

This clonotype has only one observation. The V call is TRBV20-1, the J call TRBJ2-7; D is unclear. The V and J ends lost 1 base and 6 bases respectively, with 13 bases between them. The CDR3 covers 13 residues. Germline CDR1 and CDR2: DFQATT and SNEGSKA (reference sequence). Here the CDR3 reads CSARGPRPLEQYF. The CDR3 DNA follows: TGCAGTGCTAGAGGGCCCCGGCCACTCGAGCAGTACTTC.

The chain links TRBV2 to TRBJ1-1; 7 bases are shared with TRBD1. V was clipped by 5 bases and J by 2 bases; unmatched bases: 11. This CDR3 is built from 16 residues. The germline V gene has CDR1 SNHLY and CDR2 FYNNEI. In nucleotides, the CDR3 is TGTGCCAGCAGTCCCGAGGACAGGACGATAAACACTGAAGCTTTCTTT. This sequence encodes CASSPEDRTINTEAFF. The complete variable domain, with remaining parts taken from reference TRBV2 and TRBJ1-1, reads EPEVTQTPSHQVTQMGQEVILRCVPISNHLYFYWYRQILGQKVEFLVSFYNNEISEKSEIFDDQFSVERPDGSNFTLKIRSTKLEDSAMYFCASSPEDRTINTEAFFGQGTRLTVV.

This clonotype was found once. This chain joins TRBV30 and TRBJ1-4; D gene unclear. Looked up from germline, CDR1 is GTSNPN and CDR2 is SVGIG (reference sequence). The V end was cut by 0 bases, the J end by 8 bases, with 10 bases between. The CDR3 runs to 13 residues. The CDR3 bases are TGTGCCTGGAGTGTTGAGCCGGGGGAAAAACTGTTTTTT. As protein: CAWSVEPGEKLFF. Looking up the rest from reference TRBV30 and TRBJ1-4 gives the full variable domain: SQTIHQWPATLVQPVGSPLSLECTVEGTSNPNLYWYRQAAGRGLQLLFYSVGIGQISSEVPQNLSASRPQDRQFILSSKKLLLSDSGFYLCAWSVEPGEKLFFGSGTQLSVL.

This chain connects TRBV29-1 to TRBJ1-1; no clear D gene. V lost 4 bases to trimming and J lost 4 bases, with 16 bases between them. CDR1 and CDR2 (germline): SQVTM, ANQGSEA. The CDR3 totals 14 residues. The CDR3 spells CSVALLLLPTEAFF. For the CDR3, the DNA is TGCAGCGTTGCCCTCTTATTGCTACCCACTGAAGCTTTCTTT.

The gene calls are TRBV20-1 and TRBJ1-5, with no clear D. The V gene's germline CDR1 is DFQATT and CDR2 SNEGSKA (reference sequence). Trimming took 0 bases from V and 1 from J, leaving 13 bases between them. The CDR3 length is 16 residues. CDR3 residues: CSARDRQSVSNQPQHF. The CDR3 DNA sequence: TGCAGTGCTAGAGACAGGCAGTCTGTGAGCAATCAGCCCCAGCATTTT.

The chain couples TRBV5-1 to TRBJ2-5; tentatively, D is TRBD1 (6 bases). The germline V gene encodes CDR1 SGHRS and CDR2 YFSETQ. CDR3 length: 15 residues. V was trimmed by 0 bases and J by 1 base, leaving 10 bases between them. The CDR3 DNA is TGCGCCAGCAGCTTGGCAGACAGGCGCCAAGAGACCCAGTACTTC. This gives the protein CASSLADRRQETQYF.

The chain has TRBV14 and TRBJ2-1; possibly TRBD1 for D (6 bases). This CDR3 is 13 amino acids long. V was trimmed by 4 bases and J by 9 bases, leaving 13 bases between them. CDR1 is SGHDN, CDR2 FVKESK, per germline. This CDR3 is CASSLQGGSEQFF. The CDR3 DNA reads TGTGCCAGCAGCCTTCAAGGGGGATCTGAGCAGTTCTTC.

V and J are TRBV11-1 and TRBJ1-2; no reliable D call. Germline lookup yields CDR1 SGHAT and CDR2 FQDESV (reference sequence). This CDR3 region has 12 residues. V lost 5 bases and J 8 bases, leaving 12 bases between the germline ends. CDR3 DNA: TGTGCCAGCAGCCCGCCCGTGGGCGGCTACACCTTC. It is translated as CASSPPVGGYTF.

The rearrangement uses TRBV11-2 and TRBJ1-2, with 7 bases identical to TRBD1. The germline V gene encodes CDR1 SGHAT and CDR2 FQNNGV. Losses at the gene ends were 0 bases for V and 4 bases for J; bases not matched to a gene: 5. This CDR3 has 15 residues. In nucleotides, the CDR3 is TGTGCCAGCAGCTTAGAGGTCAGGGGGTTCTATGGCTACACCTTC. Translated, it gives CASSLEVRGFYGYTF. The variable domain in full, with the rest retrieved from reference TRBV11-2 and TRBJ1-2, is EAGVAQSPRYKIIEKRQSVAFWCNPISGHATLYWYQQILGQGPKLLIQFQNNGVVDDSQLPKDRFSAERLKGVDSTLKIQPAKLEDSAVYLCASSLEVRGFYGYTFGSGTRLTVV.